This T cell receptor (beta chain) was obtained from a study of blood T cell repertoires in COVID-19. About the study: The United States, Italy and Spain were the sources of the acute and convalescent COVID-19 samples. T cells, B-cell-depleted T cells, or PBMCs provided the cDNA or gDNA that served as material.

The table lists this clone with a few counts. Germline V CDR1 and CDR2: SNHLY, FYNNEI. The CDR3 length is 15 residues. Trimming pared 3 bases from V and 6 bases from J, leaving 14 bases between. Original analysis: Estimates of nucleated cell counts were drawn from the amplification of reference gene primers. Measured with immunoSEQ multiplex PCR; TCRdb has only the in-frame clones, and not every one. V and J calls and clone size come straight from that table; D and trimming were deduced from the DNA. The sample consists of 140,000 to 150,000 clones, approximately 85% of them appearing once. The chain carries TRBV2 and TRBJ2-2; weak D call: TRBD2 (5 bases). This clonotype was obtained from a man between 65 and 85 years old with acute or convalescent COVID-19. The sample taken for sequencing was peripheral blood. CDR3 coding DNA: TGTGCCAGCAGTGAGGGAGAGGCCGGAGCCGGGGAGCTGTTTTTT. Protein sequence: CASSEGEAGAGELFF.